The T cell receptor beta chain under discussion was sequenced for a study of T-cell memory formation after mild COVID-19. This clonotype was detected only a few times. Antigen specificity is unknown. The authors produced TCR alpha and TCR beta cDNA libraries with sample barcodes and UMIs by 5'RACE using constant-segment primers. TCRdb re-called the 5' RACE reads with MiXCR, one entry per CDR3 protein. The sample includes roughly 150,000 distinct CDR3 sequences, 11% to 15% seen only once; the top ten take more than 25%. Study-level results: A subset of responding clones appeared in pre-infection memory, suggesting cross-reactive memory joined. Contracting CD8+ clones were enriched in EMRA, CD4+ mainly in CM and EM. Clones shrinking from day 15 to 85 showed even CD4/CD8 mixes; later expanders tilted CD4+.

This receptor was identified in an adult woman who had mild COVID-19 (a few samples of this study predate the infection). Cell type and time point are not known. Sequencing was carried out using PBMCs or a T cell subset sorted from them (not recorded which).

In DNA, the CDR3 is TGCGCCAGCAGCTATGACCATCTTTTCTCTGGGGCCAACGTCCTGACTTTC. It translates to CASSYDHLFSGANVLTF. This chain uses TRBV4-3 with TRBJ2-6; D gene ambiguous. Germline CDR1 is LGHNA and CDR2 is YSLEER. The CDR3 has 17 amino acids. V was shortened by 5 bases and J by 0 bases, with 14 bases between the two germline ends.